The entry that follows covers one T cell receptor (beta chain) sequence. The source of the sample is a study of blood T cell repertoires in COVID-19. Study-wide background: The analysed material was cDNA or gDNA that came from T cells, B-cell-depleted T cells, or PBMCs.

Patients in Seattle were enrolled during active infection, then followed longitudinally. The CDR3 has 13 amino acids. Germline V CDR1 and CDR2: SGHTA, FQGNSA. V dropped 5 bases and J dropped 6; count of bases not matched to a gene: 6. Original analysis: From reference gene primer amplification, estimates of nucleated cell counts were derived. Only in-frame clones appear in the TCRdb table, and some are missing; sequencing was by immunoSEQ multiplex PCR. For V, J and clone size, that table is used; D and trimming come from the DNA. The data show approximately 340,000 clones, about nine tenths seen once.

The sample was peripheral blood. The chain joins TRBV7-2 to TRBJ1-2; 7 bases match TRBD1. The receptor was isolated from a man aged 30 to 45 with COVID-19, enrolled during active disease. Written as DNA, the CDR3 is TGTGCCAGCAGCACCCGGACAGGTGATGGCTACACCTTC. Translating it yields CASSTRTGDGYTF.